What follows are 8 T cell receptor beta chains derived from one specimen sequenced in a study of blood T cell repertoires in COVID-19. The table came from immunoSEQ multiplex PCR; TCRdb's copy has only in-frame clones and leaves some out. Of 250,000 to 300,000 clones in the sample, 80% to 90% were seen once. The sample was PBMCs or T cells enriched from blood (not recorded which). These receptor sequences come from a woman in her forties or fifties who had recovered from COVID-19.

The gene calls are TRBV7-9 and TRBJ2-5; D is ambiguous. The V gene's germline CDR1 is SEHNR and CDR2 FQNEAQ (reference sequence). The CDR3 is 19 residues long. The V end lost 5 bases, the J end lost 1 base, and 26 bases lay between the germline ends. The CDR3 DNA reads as TGTGCCAGCAGCGCGAGTCCAATCGTTCTATCGGTTTCCCAAGAGACCCAGTACTTC. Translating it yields CASSASPIVLSVSQETQYF.

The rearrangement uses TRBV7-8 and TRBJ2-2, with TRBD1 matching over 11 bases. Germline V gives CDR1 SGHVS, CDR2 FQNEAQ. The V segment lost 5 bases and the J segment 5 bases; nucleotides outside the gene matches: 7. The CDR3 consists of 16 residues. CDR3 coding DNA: TGTGCCAGCAGCCCCCGGACAGGGGGCTTGACCGGGGAGCTGTTTTTT. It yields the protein CASSPRTGGLTGELFF. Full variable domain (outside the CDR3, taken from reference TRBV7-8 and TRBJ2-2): GAGVSQSPRYKVAKRGQDVALRCDPISGHVSLFWYQQALGQGPEFLTYFQNEAQLDKSGLPSDRFFAERPEGSVSTLKIQRTQQEDSAVYLCASSPRTGGLTGELFFGEGSRLTVL.

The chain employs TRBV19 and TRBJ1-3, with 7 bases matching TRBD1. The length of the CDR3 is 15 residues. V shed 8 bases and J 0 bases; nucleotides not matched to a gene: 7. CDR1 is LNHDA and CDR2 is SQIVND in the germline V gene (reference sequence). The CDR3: CASSWDRPSGNTIYF. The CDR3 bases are TGTGCCAGTTCGTGGGACAGACCCTCTGGAAACACCATATATTTT.

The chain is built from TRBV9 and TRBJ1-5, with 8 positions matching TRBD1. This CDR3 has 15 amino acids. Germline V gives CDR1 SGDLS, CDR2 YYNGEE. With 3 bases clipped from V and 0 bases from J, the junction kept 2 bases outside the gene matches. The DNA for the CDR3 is TGTGCCAGCAGCGCAACAGGGGGTAGCAATCAGCCCCAGCATTTT. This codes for CASSATGGSNQPQHF.

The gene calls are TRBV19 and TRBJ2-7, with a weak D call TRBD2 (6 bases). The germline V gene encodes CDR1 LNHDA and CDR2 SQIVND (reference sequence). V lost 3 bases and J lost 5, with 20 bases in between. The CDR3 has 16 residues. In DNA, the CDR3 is TGTGCCAGTAGTATCGATGGACTAACTGGGCGTGACGAGCAGTACTTC. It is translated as CASSIDGLTGRDEQYF.

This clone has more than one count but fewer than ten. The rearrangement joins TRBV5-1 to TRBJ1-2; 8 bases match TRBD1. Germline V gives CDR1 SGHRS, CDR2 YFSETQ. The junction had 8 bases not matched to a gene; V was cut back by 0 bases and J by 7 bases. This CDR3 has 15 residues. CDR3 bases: TGCGCCAGCAGCTTGGCAGCGGGACAGGCTTTTGGCTACACCTTC. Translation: CASSLAAGQAFGYTF.

The CDR3: CASSLGTAYNEQFF. The CDR3 bases are TGTGCCAGCAGCTTAGGTACAGCCTACAATGAGCAGTTCTTC. The gene calls are TRBV7-6 and TRBJ2-1; no reliable D call. V was shortened by 1 base and J by 2 bases, with 6 bases between the two germline ends. The CDR3 has 14 residues. Germline V lookup: CDR1 SGHVS, CDR2 FNYEAQ.

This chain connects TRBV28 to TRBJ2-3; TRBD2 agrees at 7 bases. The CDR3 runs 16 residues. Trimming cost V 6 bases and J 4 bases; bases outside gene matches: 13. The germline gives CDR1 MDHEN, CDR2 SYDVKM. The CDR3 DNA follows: TGTGCCAGCAGCCTGACGGTGGGGGGAGGGGCAGATACGCAGTATTTT. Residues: CASSLTVGGGADTQYF.